The following is a TCR beta chain sequence with its context. As processed by the authors: Quantification of nucleated cells was approximated via reference gene primer amplification. Method: immunoSEQ multiplex PCR; TCRdb's copy keeps in-frame clones and lacks some. The DNA gave D and trimming, while V, J and clone size come from that table. This table holds approximately 61,000 clones, around 77% found once. This entry comes from a study of blood T cell repertoires in COVID-19. Study in general: Both acute and convalescent COVID-19 samples were obtained from the United States, Italy and Spain. T cells, B-cell-depleted T cells, or PBMCs supplied cDNA or gDNA.

Input material: peripheral blood. The sequence came from a man older than 75 with active or convalescent COVID-19.

CDR3 DNA sequence: TGTGCCAGCAGCTCAGAGGGACACACGAACACTGAAGCTTTCTTT. Protein: CASSSEGHTNTEAFF. The chain links TRBV9 to TRBJ1-1; D possibly corresponds to TRBD1 (6 bases). Trimming took off 4 bases at V and 1 base at J, with 14 bases between the two ends. The CDR3 consists of 15 residues. Germline V CDR1 and CDR2: SGDLS, YYNGEE.